The T cell receptor (beta chain) described here comes from a study of T cell repertoires in cytomegalovirus infection. The germline CDR1 and CDR2 sequences are MNHEY and SVGEGT. V gave up 6 bases and J gave up 7 bases, with 15 bases separating them. The CDR3 length is 13 residues. As to this clonotype: The antigen is not known.

TCRdb reanalysed the reads using MiXCR and keeps one entry per CDR3 protein. The sample includes about 920,000 distinct CDR3 sequences, 25% to 40% of them seen just once. This sequence joins TRBV6-2 or TRBV6-3 and TRBJ1-2; D gene ambiguous. The origin of this receptor is a human donor in good health (CMV status not recorded). Some clones in this sample may be carry-over from other donors' samples. Source: cultured CD8+ T cells from PBMCs, taken from culture after CMV antigen stimulation. The CDR3 nucleotides are TGTGCCAGCAGCGAAGGAGGTTTGGGTGGCTACACCTTC. Translation: CASSEGGLGGYTF.